This is a list of T cell receptor beta chains from one sample in a study of metastatic and nonmetastatic thyroid tumors. TCRdb reanalyzed the PCR reads via MiXCR. The sample records around 30,000 clones, 15% to 20% being singletons. Input material: blood. All receptors derive from a female donor with papillary thyroid cancer or a benign thyroid nodule (not recorded which). Some clones in this sample may be carry-over from other donors' samples. CDR3s include the opening cysteine and the closing phenylalanine or tryptophan. The order of the fields is clone size, J gene, V gene, D gene, CDR3 protein, CDR3 DNA. A D gene is named only where the DNA matches it firmly. Only part of the rows carry a size: once, few, many, or a class if the clone is expanded.

. TRBJ2-2 TRBV19 TRBD1 CSSSPTGGSGELFF TGTTCCAGTAGTCCCACAGGGGGTTCCGGGGAGCTGTTTTTT
few TRBJ1-1 TRBV28 . CASSLPGCGTESFF TGTGCCAGCAGTTTACCAGGGTGCGGCACTGAATCTTTCTTT
many TRBJ2-2 TRBV10-3 TRBD2 CAIQPERLATGELFF TGTGCCATCCAGCCCGAGCGACTAGCTACCGGGGAGCTGTTTTTT
few TRBJ1-2 TRBV28 TRBD1 CASSGSQGGGYTF TGTGCCAGCAGCGGGTCCCAGGGGGGTGGCTACACCTTC
many TRBJ2-7 TRBV4-1 . CASSPEELAYSYEQYF TGCGCCAGCAGCCCCGAGGAACTAGCTTACTCCTACGAGCAGTACTTC
. TRBJ1-1 TRBV6-1 . CASSVYNTEAFF TGTGCCAGCAGTGTTTATAACACTGAAGCTTTCTTT
many TRBJ2-7 TRBV5-1 TRBD1 CASSLGQGLYEQYF TGCGCCAGCAGCTTGGGACAGGGATTATACGAGCAGTACTTC
once TRBJ2-7 TRBV11-3 . CASSSGGSRNEQYF TGTGCCAGCAGCTCGGGGGGCAGCAGGAACGAGCAGTACTTC
many TRBJ2-4 TRBV6-1 . CASSEAMAKNIQYF TGTGCCAGCAGTGAAGCCATGGCCAAAAACATTCAGTACTTC
many TRBJ2-1 TRBV10-3 . CAIMGPWNEQFF TGTGCCATCATGGGACCGTGGAATGAGCAGTTCTTC
once TRBJ2-5 TRBV12-3/TRBV12-4 TRBD1 CASKDRGLRETQYF TGTGCCAGCAAGGACAGGGGCCTTCGGGAGACCCAGTACTTC
. TRBJ1-2 TRBV6-2/TRBV6-3 . CASSVGRKSYGYTF TGTGCCAGTAGTGTCGGGAGAAAGTCCTATGGCTACACCTTC
once TRBJ2-7 TRBV11-3 . CASSLSMGYEQYF TGTGCCAGCAGCTTATCTATGGGTTACGAGCAGTACTTC
many TRBJ2-5 TRBV12-3/TRBV12-4 . CASSLGQTETQYF TGTGCCAGCAGTTTAGGACAGACAGAGACCCAGTACTTC
. TRBJ2-5 TRBV5-1 TRBD1 CASSLGTGEETQYF TGCGCCAGCAGCTTGGGAACAGGGGAAGAGACCCAGTACTTC
many TRBJ2-4 TRBV6-1 TRBD2 CASSYSGEGGANIQYF TGTGCCAGCAGTTACAGCGGGGAGGGCGGCGCAAACATTCAGTACTTC
many TRBJ2-2 TRBV10-2 TRBD2 CASAAIAGGTGELFF TGCGCCAGCGCTGCCATAGCGGGGGGCACCGGGGAGCTGTTTTTT
many TRBJ2-1 TRBV18 TRBD2 CASSPSGRPYNEQFF TGTGCCAGCTCACCTAGCGGGAGGCCCTACAATGAGCAGTTCTTC
many TRBJ2-7 TRBV28 . CASSPRRRGSTYEQYF TGTGCCAGCAGTCCTAGGAGGAGAGGGAGCACCTACGAGCAGTACTTC
. TRBJ2-4 TRBV5-1 . CASSLPTGSTAAKKIQYF TGCGCCAGCAGCTTGCCTACGGGATCTACGGCGGCCAAAAAAATTCAGTACTTC
many TRBJ2-5 TRBV19 . CASGLTADFRGETQYF TGTGCCAGCGGATTAACAGCGGACTTCCGGGGAGAGACCCAGTACTTC
. TRBJ1-2 TRBV3-1 . CASSQDIGQGGYGYTF TGTGCCAGCAGCCAAGATATTGGGCAGGGAGGCTATGGCTACACCTTC